A selection of T cell receptor beta chains follows, all from one sample in a study of early T cells in non-severe SARS-CoV-2 infection. TCRdb re-called the 5' RACE reads with MiXCR, one entry per CDR3 protein. The table lists 45,000 to 75,000 distinct CDR3 sequences, 8% to 9% of them singletons. Specimen: whole blood. These receptors came from an adult who was a healthcare worker with PCR-confirmed SARS-CoV-2 infection or an uninfected control (not recorded which). CDR3s include the opening cysteine and the closing phenylalanine or tryptophan. The D gene is left open where the match is weak. Where a row states a size, it is once, few, many or the class of an expanded clone; other rows omit it.

V gene	clone size	D gene	J gene	CDR3 protein	CDR3 DNA
TRBV5-6	few	NA	TRBJ1-5	CASSLDGEYQPQHF	TGTGCCAGCAGCCTCGACGGAGAATATCAGCCCCAGCATTTT
TRBV29-1	many	NA	TRBJ2-7	CSVQDGGQEQYF	TGCAGCGTTCAAGACGGGGGCCAGGAGCAGTACTTC
TRBV11-2	few	NA	TRBJ2-1	CASSLDLKARGIRSSYNEQFF	TGTGCCAGCAGCTTAGATCTAAAGGCTAGAGGAATCAGAAGCTCCTACAATGAGCAGTTCTTC
TRBV2	few	TRBD1	TRBJ1-5	CASRAPGGGNQPQHF	TGTGCCAGCAGGGCGCCAGGGGGAGGCAATCAGCCCCAGCATTTT
TRBV4-2	NA	NA	TRBJ2-5	CASSQVPGIGETQYF	TGTGCCAGCAGCCAAGTTCCGGGGATTGGGGAGACCCAGTACTTC
TRBV28	many	NA	TRBJ1-6	CASSSPGRGNSPLHF	TGTGCCAGCAGTTCCCCGGGACGGGGAAATTCACCCCTCCACTTT
TRBV13	many	NA	TRBJ2-7	CASSLGQGTSSRQYF	TGTGCCAGCAGCTTAGGCCAGGGGACCTCTTCTCGGCAGTACTTC
TRBV7-8	NA	NA	TRBJ1-5	CASSTTPRYQPQHF	TGTGCCAGCAGCACCACGCCCCGGTATCAGCCCCAGCATTTT
TRBV10-3	many	NA	TRBJ2-7	CAISESTDSYEQYF	TGTGCCATCAGTGAGTCGACGGACTCCTACGAGCAGTACTTC
TRBV12-3/TRBV12-4	many	TRBD2	TRBJ2-3	CASSPGLATDTQYF	TGTGCCAGCAGTCCGGGACTAGCAACAGATACGCAGTATTTT
TRBV5-5	NA	NA	TRBJ1-1	CASSLVGRNTEAFF	TGTGCCAGCAGCTTGGTTGGCAGGAACACTGAAGCTTTCTTT
TRBV7-8	many	NA	TRBJ2-7	CASSPLGGAVVDEQYF	TGTGCCAGCAGCCCCCTAGGAGGGGCAGTGGTCGACGAGCAGTACTTC
TRBV29-1	NA	NA	TRBJ1-2	CSVEGPGNGYTF	TGCAGCGTGGAGGGCCCTGGGAATGGCTACACCTTC
TRBV3-1	many	NA	TRBJ2-6	CASSQRFPGANVLTF	TGTGCCAGCAGCCAACGATTCCCTGGGGCCAACGTCCTGACTTTC
TRBV28	many	TRBD1	TRBJ2-1	CASSLGQGRHNEQFF	TGTGCCAGCAGCTTAGGACAGGGGCGACACAATGAGCAGTTCTTC
TRBV4-2	NA	NA	TRBJ2-7	CASSPSRGSYEQYF	TGTGCCAGCAGCCCGTCCCGGGGTTCCTACGAGCAGTACTTC